The T cell receptor (beta chain) described here comes from a study of CD8 T cells in ankylosing spondylitis. This clonotype was found many times. Its antigen is undetermined. Whole-study findings and limits: A TCR beta motif of roughly eight highly homologous variants appeared characteristic of ankylosing spondylitis blood. Within peripheral blood, clones linked to disease were CD8+ and relatively rare. Matched synovial fluid from ankylosing spondylitis patients was reported to be enriched for disease-linked clones.

Quantitative 5'-RACE was performed with molecular barcodes, and it yielded the TCR beta libraries. TCRdb recomputed calls from the 5' RACE reads with MiXCR, one row per CDR3 protein. The sample contains about 130,000 distinct CDR3 sequences, around 9% of which appear only once. Sequencing was done on a sample of blood, either unsorted or a sorted T cell fraction (not recorded which). The sequence came from a male donor with ankylosing spondylitis or in good health (not recorded which).

CDR3 sequence (DNA): TGCAGTTTATTAAGGGGCGCGGGCAATCAGCCCCAGCATTTT. This translates into CSLLRGAGNQPQHF. V and J are TRBV20-1 and TRBJ1-5, with TRBD1 as a possible D gene (5 bases). The CDR3 loop spans 14 amino acids. The ends were cut back, 8 bases at V and 2 bases at J, with 16 bases in the middle. Germline V gene sequence: CDR1 DFQATT, CDR2 SNEGSKA (reference sequence).